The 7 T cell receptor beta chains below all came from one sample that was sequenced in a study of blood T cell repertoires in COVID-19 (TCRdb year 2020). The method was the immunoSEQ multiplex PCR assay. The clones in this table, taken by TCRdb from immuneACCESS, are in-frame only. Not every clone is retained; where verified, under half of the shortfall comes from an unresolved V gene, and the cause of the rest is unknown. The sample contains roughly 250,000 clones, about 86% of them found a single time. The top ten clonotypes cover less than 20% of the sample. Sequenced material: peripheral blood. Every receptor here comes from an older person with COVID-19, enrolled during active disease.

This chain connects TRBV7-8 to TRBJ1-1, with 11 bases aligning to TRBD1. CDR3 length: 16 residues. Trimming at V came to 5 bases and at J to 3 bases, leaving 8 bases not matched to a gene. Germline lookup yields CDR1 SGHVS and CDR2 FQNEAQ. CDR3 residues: CASSPDRDRGDTEAFF. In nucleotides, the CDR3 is TGTGCCAGCAGCCCCGACCGGGACAGGGGGGACACTGAAGCTTTCTTT.

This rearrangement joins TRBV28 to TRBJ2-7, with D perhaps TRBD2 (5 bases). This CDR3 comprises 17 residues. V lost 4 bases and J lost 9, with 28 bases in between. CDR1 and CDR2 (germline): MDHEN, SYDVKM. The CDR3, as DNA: TGTGCCAGCAGTTCCCCTAGCATTGGTGGCGGGCTTCTTGGGCAGTACTTC. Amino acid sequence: CASSSPSIGGGLLGQYF.

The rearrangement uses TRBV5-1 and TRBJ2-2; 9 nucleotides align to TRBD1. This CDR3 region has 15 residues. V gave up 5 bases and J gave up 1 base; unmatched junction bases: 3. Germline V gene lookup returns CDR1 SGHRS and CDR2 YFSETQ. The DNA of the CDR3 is TGCGCCAGCAGGTGGACAGGGGAGAACACCGGGGAGCTGTTTTTT. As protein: CASRWTGENTGELFF.

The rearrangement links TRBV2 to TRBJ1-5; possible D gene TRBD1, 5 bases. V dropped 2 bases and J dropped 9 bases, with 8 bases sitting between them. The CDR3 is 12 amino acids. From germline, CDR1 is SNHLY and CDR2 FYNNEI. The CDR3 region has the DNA TGTGCCAGCAGTGAAACGGGGGGGCCCCAGCATTTT. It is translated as CASSETGGPQHF.

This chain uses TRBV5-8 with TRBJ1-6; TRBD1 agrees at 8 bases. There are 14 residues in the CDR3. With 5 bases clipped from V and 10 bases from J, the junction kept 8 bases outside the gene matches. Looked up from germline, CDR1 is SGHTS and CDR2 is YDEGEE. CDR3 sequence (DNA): TGTGCCAGCAGGGACAGGGCCCTCGGATCACCCCTCCACTTT. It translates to CASRDRALGSPLHF.

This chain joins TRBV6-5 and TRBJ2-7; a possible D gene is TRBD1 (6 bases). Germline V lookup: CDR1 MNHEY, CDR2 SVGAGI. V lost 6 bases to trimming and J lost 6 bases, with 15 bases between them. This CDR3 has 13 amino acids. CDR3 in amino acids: CASRKQGTSEQYF. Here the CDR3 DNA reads TGTGCCAGCAGAAAACAGGGTACCTCCGAGCAGTACTTC.

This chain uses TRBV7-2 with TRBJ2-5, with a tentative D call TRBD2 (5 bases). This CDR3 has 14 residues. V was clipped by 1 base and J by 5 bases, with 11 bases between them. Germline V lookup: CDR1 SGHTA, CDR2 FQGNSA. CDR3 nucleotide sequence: TGTGCCAGCAGCTTAGGGCTAGCAAGGGAGACCCAGTACTTC. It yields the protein CASSLGLARETQYF.